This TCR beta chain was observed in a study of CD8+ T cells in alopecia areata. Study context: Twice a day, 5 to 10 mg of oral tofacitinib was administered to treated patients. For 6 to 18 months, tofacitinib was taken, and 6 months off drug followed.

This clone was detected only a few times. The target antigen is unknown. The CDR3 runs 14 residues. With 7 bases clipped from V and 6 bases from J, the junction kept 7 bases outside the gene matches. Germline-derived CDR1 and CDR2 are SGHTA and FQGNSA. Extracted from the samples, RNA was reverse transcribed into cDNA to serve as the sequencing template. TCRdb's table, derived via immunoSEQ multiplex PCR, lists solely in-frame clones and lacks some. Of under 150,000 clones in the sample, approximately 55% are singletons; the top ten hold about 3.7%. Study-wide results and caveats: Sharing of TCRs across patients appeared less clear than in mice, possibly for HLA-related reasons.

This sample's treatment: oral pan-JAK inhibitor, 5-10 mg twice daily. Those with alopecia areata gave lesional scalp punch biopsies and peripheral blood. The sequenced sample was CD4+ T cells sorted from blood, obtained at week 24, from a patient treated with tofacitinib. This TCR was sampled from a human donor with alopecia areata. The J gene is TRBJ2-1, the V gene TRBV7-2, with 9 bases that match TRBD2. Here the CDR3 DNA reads TGTGCCAGCACCGTCGGACTAGCGAGCAATGAGCAGTTCTTC. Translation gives CASTVGLASNEQFF.